This T cell receptor beta chain was obtained from a study of blood T cell repertoires in COVID-19. Across the study: Cohort 3 donors were reported recovered after two negative PCRs, clearance, or symptom resolution. In each case, the material was cDNA or gDNA derived from T cells, B-cell-depleted T cells, or PBMCs.

Notes on this clone: Its ends do not fully match the called genes, so a read error is possible.

There are 8 residues in the CDR3. Germline V gives CDR1 MRHNA, CDR2 SNTAGT. How the authors handled the data: For nucleated cells, counts were estimated from reference gene primer amplification. Clones were read by immunoSEQ multiplex PCR, and TCRdb kept only the in-frame ones, dropping some. The DNA gave D and trimming, while V, J and clone size come from that table. Of about 210,000 clones detected, 87% appear once; the ten largest clones hold roughly 7.2%. Everyone who took part was about 18 to 89 years old, and they came from 20 to 25 US areas. The chain has TRBV6-4 and TRBJ2-3, with TRBD1 as a possible D gene (5 bases). The sequencing sample was made of PBMCs or T cells enriched from blood (not recorded which). This receptor was obtained from a man between 25 and 39 years old in a cohort exposed to, infected with or recovered from COVID-19 (not recorded which). The DNA for the CDR3 is TGTGCCATCCAGGGTTATCCCTTT. Amino acids: CAIQGYPF.